These 21 T cell receptor beta chains share one sample of origin, sequenced in a study of shared clonotypes between healthy human individuals. Generated by immunoSEQ multiplex PCR, the TCRdb table keeps only in-frame clones and is missing some. The sample yields more than 2,000,000 clones, 85% to 95% seen once. Sequencing was done on a sample of naive CD4+ T cells sorted from blood. Subset of the sample: CD45RA+ positively selected. The receptors were gathered from a man aged 18 to 35 in good health.

This rearrangement joins TRBV7-2 to TRBJ2-3; D not certain. This CDR3 is 16 amino acids long. Deletions cut 2 bases from V and 2 bases from J, with 14 bases between. The germline gives CDR1 SGHTA, CDR2 FQGNSA. The CDR3 coding sequence is TGTGCCAGCAGCTTACAGTCGAGGCAGCCCACAGATACGCAGTATTTT. Translated, it gives CASSLQSRQPTDTQYF.

V usage is TRBV19 and J usage is TRBJ1-1; possible D gene TRBD1, 5 bases. CDR1 and CDR2 (germline): LNHDA, SQIVND (reference sequence). V lost 1 base and J lost 4, with 13 bases in between. The CDR3 runs 15 residues. The CDR3 nucleotides read TGTGCCAGTAGTATAGGTAGGGGAGCCAGCACTGAAGCTTTCTTT. It yields the protein CASSIGRGASTEAFF. Drawing the rest from reference TRBV19 and TRBJ1-1, the complete variable domain is DGGITQSPKYLFRKEGQNVTLSCEQNLNHDAMYWYRQDPGQGLRLIYYSQIVNDFQKGDIAEGYSVSREKKESFPLTVTSAQKNPTAFYLCASSIGRGASTEAFFGQGTRLTVV.

The chain couples TRBV28 to TRBJ1-5; no clear D. CDR1 MDHEN and CDR2 SYDVKM come from the germline V gene. With 6 bases removed from V and 0 bases from J, the gap between germline ends came to 12 bases. This CDR3 has 15 residues. The CDR3 loop is CASSDGPYSNQPQHF. The CDR3 DNA reads TGTGCCAGCAGCGACGGGCCATATAGCAATCAGCCCCAGCATTTT.

This clone was detected only once. The chain uses TRBV6-5 and TRBJ2-7; TRBD1 matches at 7 bases. CDR3 length: 13 amino acids. V shed 6 bases, J shed 5 bases, and the junction held 7 bases outside the gene matches. CDR1 is MNHEY and CDR2 is SVGAGI in the germline V gene. CDR3 protein: CASSRQGFDEQYF. Here the CDR3 DNA reads TGTGCCAGCAGCAGACAGGGTTTCGACGAGCAGTACTTC.

Comments on this clone: Within the sample, other DNA sequences also encode this same CDR3. The chain joins TRBV5-1 to TRBJ2-5, with D possibly matching TRBD2 (5 bases). Germline CDR1 reads SGHRS; CDR2 reads YFSETQ. Trimming took off 4 bases at V and 5 bases at J, with 15 bases between the two ends. The CDR3 has 14 amino acids. CDR3 protein: CASSLRTGRETQYF. The DNA for the CDR3 is TGCGCCAGCAGCCTCCGGACTGGTCGCGAGACCCAGTACTTC.

This chain connects TRBV6-6 to TRBJ2-5; a possible D gene is TRBD1 (6 bases). CDR1 and CDR2 (germline): MNHNY, SVGAGI (reference sequence). This CDR3 contains 14 residues. The V gene lost 6 bases and the J gene lost 10 bases, with 21 bases spanning the gap. The CDR3 region is CASRNTGIPSSQYF. The CDR3 coding sequence is TGTGCCAGCAGGAACACAGGGATCCCCTCCAGCCAGTACTTC.

The chain couples TRBV28 to TRBJ1-2, with D uncertain. The germline CDR1 and CDR2 sequences are MDHEN and SYDVKM. The CDR3 consists of 15 residues. The germline V and J ends were trimmed by 6 bases and 3 bases, with 17 bases remaining between them. DNA for the CDR3: TGTGCCAGCAGAAGAATTGCAGGTGACTACTATGGCTACACCTTC. Translation: CASRRIAGDYYGYTF.

This clone was found once. J is TRBJ1-1 and V is TRBV10-3; D is perhaps TRBD1 (5 bases). The CDR3 loop spans 14 amino acids. Germline CDR1 is ENHRY and CDR2 is SYGVKD. Trimming cost V 2 bases and J 2 bases, with 9 bases left between them. CDR3 in DNA: TGTGCCATCAGTGAGCCCCGGGACAACACTGAAGCTTTCTTT. Translated, it gives CAISEPRDNTEAFF.

The chain combines TRBV12-1 with TRBJ1-5. TRBV12-1 is recorded as a pseudogene. This CDR3 contains 14 residues. CDR3 region: CASSSWTVRQPQHF. In nucleotides, the CDR3 is TGTGCCAGCAGCTCTTGGACGGTTCGCCAGCCCCAGCATTTT.

The chain is built from TRBV7-2 and TRBJ2-7; perhaps TRBD1 as D (6 bases). The V end was cut by 5 bases, the J end by 6 bases, with 11 bases between. The CDR3 consists of 12 residues. CDR1 is SGHTA, CDR2 FQGNSA, per germline. CDR3 in DNA: TGTGCCAGCAGCCTACGAGGGGGCGAGCAGTACTTC. Protein: CASSLRGGEQYF.

The V and J genes are TRBV11-2 and TRBJ2-1; no clear D. The CDR3 is made up of 13 amino acids. Germline CDR1 and CDR2: SGHAT and FQNNGV. Trimming took off 5 bases at V and 7 bases at J, with 12 bases between the two ends. CDR3 loop: CASSDRARNEQFF. The DNA of the CDR3 is TGTGCCAGCAGCGATCGGGCCCGGAATGAGCAGTTCTTC.

This clone was recorded a few times. Other DNA variants within this sample encode the same CDR3. This chain uses TRBV7-9 with TRBJ1-3; D is undetermined. Germline loops: CDR1 SEHNR, CDR2 FQNEAQ (reference sequence). V shed 5 bases and J shed 0 bases, with 2 bases lying between them. CDR3 size: 12 residues. In DNA form, the CDR3 reads TGTGCCAGCAGCCCCTCTGGAAACACCATATATTTT. It codes for CASSPSGNTIYF.

The chain employs TRBV14 and TRBJ1-2; 8 bases are shared with TRBD1. The trim removed 8 bases at V and 6 bases at J, leaving 14 bases unmatched. The germline CDR1 and CDR2 sequences are SGHDN and FVKESK. The length of the CDR3 is 15 residues. CDR3 DNA: TGTGCCAGCGCGGCGGGGGACAGGTTAAGGGATGGCTACACCTTC. This gives the protein CASAAGDRLRDGYTF.

The chain carries TRBV5-6 and TRBJ1-3; a weak D match, TRBD1 (6 bases). Germline assignment: CDR1 SGHDT and CDR2 YYEEEE. V dropped 3 bases and J dropped 0 bases, with 10 bases sitting between them. This CDR3 contains 15 residues. The CDR3 reads CASSYRAISGNTIYF. The DNA for the CDR3 is TGTGCCAGCAGCTACAGGGCAATCTCTGGAAACACCATATATTTT.

This chain connects TRBV5-1 to TRBJ1-5, with D uncertain. V lost 4 bases and J lost 5, with 10 bases in between. This CDR3 region has 13 residues. The germline gives CDR1 SGHRS, CDR2 YFSETQ. CDR3 residues: CASSVDGYQPQHF. The CDR3 DNA sequence: TGCGCCAGCAGCGTGGACGGATATCAGCCCCAGCATTTT.

The rearrangement uses TRBV7-2 and TRBJ1-5; TRBD1 aligns across 7 bases. J gave up 8 bases and V 5 bases, and 9 bases lay outside the gene matches. The length of the CDR3 is 14 residues. In germline, CDR1 is SGHTA, CDR2 FQGNSA. CDR3 loop: CASSGGQPQEPQHF. CDR3 DNA: TGTGCCAGCAGCGGGGGACAGCCACAGGAGCCCCAGCATTTT.

This chain connects TRBV18 to TRBJ1-1, with 7 positions matching TRBD1. The CDR3 extends over 15 amino acids. CDR1 and CDR2 (germline): KGHSH, LQKENI. Trimming removed 1 base from V and 4 bases from J; junction bases left unmatched: 6. The CDR3 protein is CASSPQGGAATEAFF. CDR3 coding DNA: TGTGCCAGCTCACCACAAGGGGGCGCAGCCACTGAAGCTTTCTTT. Combining the CDR3 with reference TRBV18 and TRBJ1-1 gives the whole variable domain NAGVMQNPRHLVRRRGQEARLRCSPMKGHSHVYWYRQLPEEGLKFMVYLQKENIIDESGMPKERFSAEFPKEGPSILRIQQVVRGDSAAYFCASSPQGGAATEAFFGQGTRLTVV.

This clone was found once. The chain couples TRBV2 to TRBJ2-5; 10 bases are shared with TRBD2. The CDR3 extends over 15 amino acids. Germline V gives CDR1 SNHLY, CDR2 FYNNEI. V shed 8 bases, J shed 5 bases, and the junction held 11 bases outside the gene matches. This CDR3 is CASQRLAGLGETQYF. CDR3 coding DNA: TGTGCCAGCCAGAGACTAGCGGGTCTCGGGGAGACCCAGTACTTC.

The chain couples TRBV29-1 to TRBJ1-5; possible D gene TRBD1, 6 bases. The CDR3 spans 14 residues. Trimming took 0 bases from V and 6 from J, leaving 12 bases between them. Germline assignment: CDR1 SQVTM and CDR2 ANQGSEA. The CDR3: CSVEEQGRGQPQHF. The CDR3 DNA sequence: TGCAGCGTTGAAGAACAGGGCCGAGGTCAGCCCCAGCATTTT.

The genes are TRBV5-1 and TRBJ2-1, with 10 bases that match TRBD2. There are 15 residues in the CDR3. Looked up from germline, CDR1 is SGHRS and CDR2 is YFSETQ. Germline trimming cut 0 bases from V and 8 bases from J; bases unmatched to any gene: 5. The CDR3 loop is CASSLVASGSYEQFF. The CDR3 bases are TGCGCCAGCAGCTTGGTGGCTAGCGGGAGCTATGAGCAGTTCTTC.

The V call is TRBV19, the J call TRBJ1-1; D gene ambiguous. With 5 bases removed from V and 2 bases from J, the gap between germline ends came to 12 bases. The CDR3 loop spans 14 amino acids. In germline, CDR1 is LNHDA, CDR2 SQIVND (reference sequence). CDR3 DNA: TGTGCCAGTAGTCCCCAGGCAGTCAACACTGAAGCTTTCTTT. Translating gives CASSPQAVNTEAFF.